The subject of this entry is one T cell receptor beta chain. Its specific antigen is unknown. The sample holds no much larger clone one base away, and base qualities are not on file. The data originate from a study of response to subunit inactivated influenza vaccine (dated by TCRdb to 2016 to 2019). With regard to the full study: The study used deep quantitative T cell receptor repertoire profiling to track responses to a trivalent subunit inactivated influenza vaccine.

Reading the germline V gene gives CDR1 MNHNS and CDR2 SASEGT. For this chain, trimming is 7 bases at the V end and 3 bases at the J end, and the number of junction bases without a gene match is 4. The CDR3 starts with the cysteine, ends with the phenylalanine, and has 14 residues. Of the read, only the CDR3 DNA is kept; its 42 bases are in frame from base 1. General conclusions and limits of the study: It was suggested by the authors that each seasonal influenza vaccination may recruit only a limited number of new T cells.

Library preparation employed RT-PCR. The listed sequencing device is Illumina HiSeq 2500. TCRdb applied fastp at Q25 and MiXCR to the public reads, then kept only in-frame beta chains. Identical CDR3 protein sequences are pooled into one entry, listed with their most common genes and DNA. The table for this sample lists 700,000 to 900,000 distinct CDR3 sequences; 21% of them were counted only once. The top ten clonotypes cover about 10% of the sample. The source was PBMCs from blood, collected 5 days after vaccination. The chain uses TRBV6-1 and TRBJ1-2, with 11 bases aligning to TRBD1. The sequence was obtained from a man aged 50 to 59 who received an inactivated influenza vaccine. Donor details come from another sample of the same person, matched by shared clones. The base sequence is TGTGCCAGCACCGGGACAGGGGGTTACTATGGCTACACCTTC. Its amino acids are CASTGTGGYYGYTF.